This T cell receptor (beta chain) was identified during a study of blood T cell repertoires in COVID-19. Whole-study context: COVID-19 samples, acute and convalescent, were from the United States, Italy and Spain. Sources were T cells, B-cell-depleted T cells, or PBMCs; the material itself was cDNA or gDNA.

Per the original methods: Quantification of nucleated cells was approximated via reference gene primer amplification. The assay was immunoSEQ multiplex PCR, and TCRdb's table has in-frame clones only and misses some. V and J calls and clone size are as listed in that table; D and trimming were resolved from the DNA. The profile covers about 130,000 clones, with roughly 84% appearing a single time and around 12% taken by the ten largest. The CDR3 totals 15 residues. Between the trimmed V and J ends, which lost 4 bases and 3 bases, there was a span of 13 bases. Germline V gives CDR1 SGHVS, CDR2 FQNEAQ.

This receptor was identified in a woman aged 25 to 39 who had recovered from COVID-19. The V gene is TRBV7-8, the J gene TRBJ1-5, with D unclear. Material for sequencing was peripheral blood. CDR3 nucleotide sequence: TGTGCCAGCAGCTCTTGGGAGGGTTCCAATCAGCCCCAGCATTTT. Encoded protein: CASSSWEGSNQPQHF.